This passage covers 20 T cell receptor beta chains from one sample sequenced in a study of shared clonotypes between healthy human individuals. Sequencing used immunoSEQ multiplex PCR; TCRdb keeps in-frame clones, though not all of them. The data hold some 1.5 million clones, with 95% to 99% observed a single time. Sequenced material: naive CD4+ T cells sorted from blood. Documented subset: CD45RA+ positively selected. Receptor source: a man between 25 and 39 years old in good health.

The chain has TRBV19 and TRBJ1-5, with TRBD1 identical over 11 bases. The germline gives CDR1 LNHDA, CDR2 SQIVND (reference sequence). With 10 bases clipped from V and 2 bases from J, the junction kept 10 bases outside the gene matches. The CDR3 spans 16 residues. The CDR3 loop reads CATLDRGRRGNQPQHF. CDR3 coding DNA: TGTGCCACCTTGGACAGGGGGCGTAGGGGCAATCAGCCCCAGCATTTT.

On this clone itself: One end of the junction does not line up with germline, which may come from a read error. The J gene is TRBJ2-5, the V gene TRBV5-1; 7 bases are shared with TRBD2. This CDR3 is 14 amino acids long. Germline values: CDR1 SGHRS, CDR2 YFSETQ. CDR3 sequence reads: CASSSLAGQGTQYF. Written as DNA, the CDR3 is TGCGCCAGCAGTTCGTTAGCGGGCCAAGGGACCCAGTACTTC.

V gene TRBV11-3 combines with J gene TRBJ2-7; D perhaps matches TRBD1 (5 bases). Germline assignment: CDR1 SGHNT and CDR2 YENEEA. Between the trimmed V and J ends, which lost 1 base and 0 bases, there was a span of 10 bases. The CDR3 is 15 amino acids. In DNA, the CDR3 is TGTGCCAGCAGCTTAGGAGCAGGGTTCTCCTACGAGCAGTACTTC. It encodes CASSLGAGFSYEQYF.

In its sample, this clone was seen once. The chain couples TRBV7-4 to TRBJ2-2; D unresolved. The V and J ends lost 3 bases and 9 bases respectively, with 5 bases between them. The CDR3 has 11 residues. Germline CDR1 reads SGHVT; CDR2 reads SQSDAQ. CDR3 sequence (DNA): TGTGCCAGCAGCTTCGTAAGGGAGCTGTTTTTT. It encodes CASSFVRELFF.

This rearrangement joins TRBV5-1 to TRBJ1-2; no reliable D call. From germline, CDR1 is SGHRS and CDR2 YFSETQ. V was pared by 0 bases and J by 4 bases, with 7 bases between. CDR3 length: 13 amino acids. The CDR3 DNA follows: TGCGCCAGCAGCTTGGTAGGGATCTATGGCTACACCTTC. Its protein is CASSLVGIYGYTF.

About this clone: Other DNA sequences in this sample translate to the same CDR3. The V and J genes are TRBV18 and TRBJ2-2; D is uncertain. CDR3 size: 12 residues. V shed 4 bases and J shed 1 base, with 1 base lying between them. Germline values: CDR1 KGHSH, CDR2 LQKENI. The CDR3 loop reads CASSRNTGELFF. The CDR3 DNA follows: TGTGCCAGCTCACGGAACACCGGGGAGCTGTTTTTT.

The rearrangement joins TRBV9 to TRBJ2-1, with TRBD2 matching over 7 bases. The CDR3 loop spans 14 amino acids. After removal of 3 bases from V and 8 bases from J, the junction contained 8 bases not matched to a gene. From germline, CDR1 is SGDLS and CDR2 YYNGEE. CDR3 DNA sequence: TGTGCCAGCAGCGAAGGGACTACGGTCTATGAGCAGTTCTTC. Its protein is CASSEGTTVYEQFF.

This clone appeared a single time. The identical CDR3 is also encoded by other nucleotide sequences in the sample. This chain connects TRBV2 to TRBJ1-2; 8 nucleotides align to TRBD1. CDR3 length equals 13 residues. CDR1 and CDR2 from the germline V gene are SNHLY and FYNNEI. V was pared by 3 bases and J by 5 bases, with 2 bases of the junction left unmatched. CDR3 nucleotide sequence: TGTGCCAGCAGTGAGGACAGGGAATATGGCTACACCTTC. Its translation is CASSEDREYGYTF.

The genes are TRBV6-5 and TRBJ2-7; the D is unclear. Germline V gives CDR1 MNHEY, CDR2 SVGAGI. The CDR3 runs 14 residues. Trimming pared 2 bases from V and 1 base from J, leaving 9 bases between. CDR3: CASSYNWESYEQYF. Here the CDR3 DNA reads TGTGCCAGCAGTTACAATTGGGAATCCTACGAGCAGTACTTC.

V and J are TRBV4-1 and TRBJ1-4; tentatively, D is TRBD1 (5 bases). The CDR3 is 15 amino acids. The V end lost 1 base, the J end lost 4 bases, and 10 bases lay between the germline ends. The germline V gene has CDR1 MGHRA and CDR2 YSYEKL. The CDR3 sequence is CASSQVPGGNEKLFF. CDR3 DNA sequence: TGCGCCAGCAGCCAAGTCCCTGGGGGTAATGAAAAACTGTTTTTT.

CDR3 amino acids: CATSRQAGDGYTF. CDR3 sequence (DNA): TGTGCCACCAGCAGGCAGGCCGGGGATGGCTACACCTTC. J is TRBJ1-2 and V is TRBV15; the D is unclear. This CDR3 is 13 amino acids long. The germline gives CDR1 LNHNV, CDR2 YYDKDF (reference sequence). Trimming removed 3 bases from V and 6 bases from J, with 11 bases in between.

The rearrangement joins TRBV25-1 to TRBJ1-2; 7 bases agree with TRBD1. The CDR3 sequence is 17 residues long. The V segment lost 3 bases and the J segment 6 bases; nucleotides outside the gene matches: 16. Germline V gene sequence: CDR1 MGHDK, CDR2 SYGVNS. CDR3: CASSDRDRWSGSDGYTF. Written as DNA, the CDR3 is TGTGCCAGCAGTGACAGGGACAGATGGTCTGGTTCTGATGGCTACACCTTC.

J is TRBJ1-5 and V is TRBV11-3; D remains ambiguous. Trimming removed 1 base from V and 0 bases from J, with 7 bases in between. Germline lookup yields CDR1 SGHNT and CDR2 YENEEA. The CDR3 consists of 15 residues. The CDR3 region is CASSLVYHSNQPQHF. CDR3 sequence (DNA): TGTGCCAGCAGCTTAGTTTACCATAGCAATCAGCCCCAGCATTTT. Based on the CDR3 plus reference TRBV11-3 and TRBJ1-5, the full variable domain is EAGVVQSPRYKIIEKKQPVAFWCNPISGHNTLYWYLQNLGQGPELLIRYENEEAVDDSQLPKDRFSAERLKGVDSTLKIQPAELGDSAVYLCASSLVYHSNQPQHFGDGTRLSIL.

The V and J genes are TRBV25-1 and TRBJ2-1; the D gene is possibly TRBD2 (6 bases). Germline V gives CDR1 MGHDK, CDR2 SYGVNS. Trimming removed 6 bases from V and 4 bases from J, with 13 bases in between. CDR3 length: 14 amino acids. Here the CDR3 DNA reads TGTGCCAGCAGCTCCCGGGACTTATACAATGAGCAGTTCTTC. Amino acid sequence: CASSSRDLYNEQFF.

CDR3 DNA: TGTGCCAGCAGTCCCGACCGGACGATTTACGAGCAGTACTTC. Translating it yields CASSPDRTIYEQYF. The V and J genes are TRBV2 and TRBJ2-7, with D hard to call. Trimming removed 5 bases from V and 4 bases from J, with 15 bases in between. The CDR3 covers 14 residues. Germline CDR1 and CDR2: SNHLY and FYNNEI.

The table lists this clone with a count of one. The chain recombines TRBV11-3 with TRBJ2-2; 7 nucleotides agree with TRBD2. V dropped 5 bases and J dropped 6; count of bases not matched to a gene: 9. Germline CDR1 SGHNT, CDR2 YENEEA. This CDR3 is built from 15 residues. The DNA of the CDR3 is TGTGCCAGCAGCCGGATGGGCGGGAGACCCGGGGAGCTGTTTTTT. This encodes CASSRMGGRPGELFF.

This chain uses TRBV7-2 with TRBJ2-6; 10 positions match TRBD1. The CDR3 contains 19 residues. Trimming at V came to 7 bases and at J to 5 bases, leaving 17 bases not matched to a gene. Germline V gene sequence: CDR1 SGHTA, CDR2 FQGNSA. The CDR3 here is CASTLGQGVPPRRANVLTF. In DNA form, the CDR3 reads TGTGCCAGCACCCTAGGACAGGGGGTCCCCCCTCGGCGGGCCAACGTCCTGACTTTC.

The chain links TRBV29-1 to TRBJ2-5, with TRBD1 identical over 7 bases. Looked up from germline, CDR1 is SQVTM and CDR2 is ANQGSEA. This CDR3 is built from 15 residues. J gave up 1 base and V 6 bases, and 11 bases lay outside the gene matches. CDR3 nucleotide sequence: TGCAGCGTCAGACAGGGTACAAGCCCCCAAGAGACCCAGTACTTC. Its protein product is CSVRQGTSPQETQYF.

As regards this clone: Other DNA sequences from this sample encode an identical CDR3 as well. The chain is built from TRBV27 and TRBJ2-7; a weak D match, TRBD2 (5 bases). The CDR3 length is 12 residues. V gave up 5 bases and J gave up 2 bases, with 7 bases separating them. The V gene's germline CDR1 is MNHEY and CDR2 SMNVEV (reference sequence). The CDR3 reads CASSAGTYEQYF. The CDR3, as DNA: TGTGCCAGCAGTGCCGGGACCTACGAGCAGTACTTC.

V usage is TRBV7-9 and J usage is TRBJ2-2, with D unclear. The CDR3 is made up of 10 amino acids. V was clipped by 3 bases and J by 7 bases, with 0 bases between them. Germline CDR1 is SEHNR and CDR2 is FQNEAQ (reference sequence). The CDR3: CASSFGELFF. The CDR3 region has the DNA TGTGCCAGCAGCTTCGGGGAGCTGTTTTTT.